This T cell receptor beta chain was documented in a study of blood T cell repertoires in COVID-19. Study-wide context: The United States, Italy and Spain were the sources of the acute and convalescent COVID-19 samples. Sources were T cells, B-cell-depleted T cells, or PBMCs; the material itself was cDNA or gDNA.

In the source study's methods: Estimates of nucleated cell counts were drawn from the amplification of reference gene primers. The table came from immunoSEQ multiplex PCR; TCRdb's copy has only in-frame clones and leaves some out. The V and J calls and clone size are taken from that table; D and trimming were inferred from the DNA. Among roughly 120,000 clones listed, around nine tenths were seen once. Trimming left V 3 bases short and J 4 bases short, with 15 bases between. The CDR3 runs to 15 residues. CDR1 and CDR2 from the germline V gene are SGHTA and FQGNSA. This clone appeared a single time. The sequenced sample consisted of peripheral blood. This rearrangement joins TRBV7-2 to TRBJ1-2; tentatively, D is TRBD1 (5 bases). This receptor was taken from a woman aged 45-65 years with acute or convalescent COVID-19. Written as DNA, the CDR3 is TGTGCCAGCAGCTTTATCCCGGGGGAGGGCTATGGCTACACCTTC. It encodes CASSFIPGEGYGYTF.